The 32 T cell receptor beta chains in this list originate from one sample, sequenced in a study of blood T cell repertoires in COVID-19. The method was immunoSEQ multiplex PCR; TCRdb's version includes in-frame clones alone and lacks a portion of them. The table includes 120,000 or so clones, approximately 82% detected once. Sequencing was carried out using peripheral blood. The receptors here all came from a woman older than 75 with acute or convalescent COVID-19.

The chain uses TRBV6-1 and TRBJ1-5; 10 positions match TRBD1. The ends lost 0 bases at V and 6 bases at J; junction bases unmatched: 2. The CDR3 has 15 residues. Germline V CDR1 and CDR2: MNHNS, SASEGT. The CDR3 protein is CASSEAGTGAQPQHF. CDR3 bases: TGTGCCAGCAGTGAAGCCGGGACAGGGGCTCAGCCCCAGCATTTT.

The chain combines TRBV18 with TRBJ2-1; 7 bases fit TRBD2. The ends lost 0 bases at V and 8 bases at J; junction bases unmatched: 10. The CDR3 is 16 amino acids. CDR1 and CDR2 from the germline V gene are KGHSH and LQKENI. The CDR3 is CASSPPGRGPPDEQFF. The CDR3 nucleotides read TGTGCCAGCTCACCACCGGGGAGGGGACCGCCGGATGAGCAGTTCTTC.

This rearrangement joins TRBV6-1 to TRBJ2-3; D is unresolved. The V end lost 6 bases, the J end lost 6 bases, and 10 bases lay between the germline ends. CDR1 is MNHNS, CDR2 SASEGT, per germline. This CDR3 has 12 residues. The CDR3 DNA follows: TGTGCCAGCAGCCCAGGATGGGATACGCAGTATTTT. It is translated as CASSPGWDTQYF.

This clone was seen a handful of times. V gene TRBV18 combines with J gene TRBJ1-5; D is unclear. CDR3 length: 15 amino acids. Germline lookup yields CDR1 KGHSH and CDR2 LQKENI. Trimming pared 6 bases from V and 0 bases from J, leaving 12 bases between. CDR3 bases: TGTGCCAGCTCCCCGCCGCCCTATAGCAATCAGCCCCAGCATTTT. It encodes CASSPPPYSNQPQHF.

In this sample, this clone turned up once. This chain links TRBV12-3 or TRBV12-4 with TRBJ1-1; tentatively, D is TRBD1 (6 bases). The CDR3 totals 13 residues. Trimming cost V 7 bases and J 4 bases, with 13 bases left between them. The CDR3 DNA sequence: TGTGCCAGCAAGCCACACAGGGCCACTGAAGCTTTCTTT. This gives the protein CASKPHRATEAFF.

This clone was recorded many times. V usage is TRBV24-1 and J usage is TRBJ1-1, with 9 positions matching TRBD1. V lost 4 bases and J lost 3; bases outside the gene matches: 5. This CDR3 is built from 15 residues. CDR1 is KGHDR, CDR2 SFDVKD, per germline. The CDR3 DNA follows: TGTGCCACCAGTGACTCCCGGACAGGGGACACTGAAGCTTTCTTT. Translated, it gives CATSDSRTGDTEAFF.

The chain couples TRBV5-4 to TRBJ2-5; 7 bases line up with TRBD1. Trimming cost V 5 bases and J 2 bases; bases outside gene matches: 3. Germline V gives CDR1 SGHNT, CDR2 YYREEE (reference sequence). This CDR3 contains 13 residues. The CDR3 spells CASSSGQQETQYF. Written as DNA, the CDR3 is TGTGCCAGCAGTTCGGGACAGCAAGAGACCCAGTACTTC.

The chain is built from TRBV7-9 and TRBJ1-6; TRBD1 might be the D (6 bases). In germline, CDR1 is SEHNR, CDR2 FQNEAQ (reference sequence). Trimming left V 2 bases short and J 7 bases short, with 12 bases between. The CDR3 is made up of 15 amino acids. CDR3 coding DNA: TGTGCCAGCAGCTTAATCGGACAGACGAATTCACCCCTCCACTTT. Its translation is CASSLIGQTNSPLHF.

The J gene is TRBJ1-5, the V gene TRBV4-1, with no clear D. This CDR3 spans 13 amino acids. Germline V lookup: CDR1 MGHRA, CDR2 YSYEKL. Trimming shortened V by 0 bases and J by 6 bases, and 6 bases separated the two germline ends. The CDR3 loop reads CASSQDGIQPQHF. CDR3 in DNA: TGCGCCAGCAGCCAAGATGGCATTCAGCCCCAGCATTTT.

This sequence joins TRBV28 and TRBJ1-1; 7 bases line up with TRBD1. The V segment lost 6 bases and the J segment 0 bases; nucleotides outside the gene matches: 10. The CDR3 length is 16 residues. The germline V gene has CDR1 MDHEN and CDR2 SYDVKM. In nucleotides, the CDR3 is TGTGCCAGCAGCTCACCTTGGGGACAGCTGAACACTGAAGCTTTCTTT. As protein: CASSSPWGQLNTEAFF.

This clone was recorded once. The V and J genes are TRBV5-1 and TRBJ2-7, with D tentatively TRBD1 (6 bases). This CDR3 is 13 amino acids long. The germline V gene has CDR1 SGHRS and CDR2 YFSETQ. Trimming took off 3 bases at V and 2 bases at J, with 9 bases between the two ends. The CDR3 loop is CASSSDSPYEQYF. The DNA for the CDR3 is TGCGCCAGCAGCTCGGACAGCCCCTACGAGCAGTACTTC.

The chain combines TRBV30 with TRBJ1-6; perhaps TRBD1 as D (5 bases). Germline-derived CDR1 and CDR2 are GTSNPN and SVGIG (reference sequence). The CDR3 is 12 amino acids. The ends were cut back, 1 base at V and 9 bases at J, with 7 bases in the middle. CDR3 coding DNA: TGTGCCTGGAGTGACAGGCTTTCACCCCTCCACTTT. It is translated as CAWSDRLSPLHF.

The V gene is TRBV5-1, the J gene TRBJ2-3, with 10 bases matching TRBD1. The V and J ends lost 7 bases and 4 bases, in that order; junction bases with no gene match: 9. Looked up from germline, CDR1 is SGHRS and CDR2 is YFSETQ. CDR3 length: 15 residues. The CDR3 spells CASASTGGEADTQYF. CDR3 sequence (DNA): TGCGCCAGCGCCTCGACAGGGGGCGAGGCAGATACGCAGTATTTT.

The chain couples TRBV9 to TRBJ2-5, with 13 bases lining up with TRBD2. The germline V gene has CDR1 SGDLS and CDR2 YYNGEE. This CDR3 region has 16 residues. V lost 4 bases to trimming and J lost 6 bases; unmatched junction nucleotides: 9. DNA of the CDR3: TGTGCCAGCAGCCCAGGACTAGCGGGAGTTGGTCAGACCCAGTACTTC. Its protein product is CASSPGLAGVGQTQYF.

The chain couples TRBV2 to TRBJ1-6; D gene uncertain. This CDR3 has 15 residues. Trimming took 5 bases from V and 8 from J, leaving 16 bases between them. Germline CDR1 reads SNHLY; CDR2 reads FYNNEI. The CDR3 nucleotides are TGTGCCAGCAGTCAACAAGGAGGGTCGCATTCACCCCTCCACTTT. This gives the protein CASSQQGGSHSPLHF.

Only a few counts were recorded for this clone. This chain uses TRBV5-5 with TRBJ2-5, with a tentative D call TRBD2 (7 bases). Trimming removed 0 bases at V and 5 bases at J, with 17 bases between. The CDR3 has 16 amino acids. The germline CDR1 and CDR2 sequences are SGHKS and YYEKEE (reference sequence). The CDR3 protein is CASSLGIGGGEETQYF. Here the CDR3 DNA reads TGTGCCAGCAGCTTGGGTATAGGAGGGGGGGAGGAGACCCAGTACTTC.

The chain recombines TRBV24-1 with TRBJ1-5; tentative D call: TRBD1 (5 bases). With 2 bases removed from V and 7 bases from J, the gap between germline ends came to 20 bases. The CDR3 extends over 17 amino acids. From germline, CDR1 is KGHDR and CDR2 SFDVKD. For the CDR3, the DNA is TGTGCCACCAGTGATTCACCCTTAAGGGGCCGGGGGCAGCCCCAGCATTTT. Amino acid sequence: CATSDSPLRGRGQPQHF.

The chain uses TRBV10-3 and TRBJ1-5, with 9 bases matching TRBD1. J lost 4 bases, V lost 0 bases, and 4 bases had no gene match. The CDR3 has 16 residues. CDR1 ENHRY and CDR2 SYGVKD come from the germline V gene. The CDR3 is CAISESGTGLNQPQHF. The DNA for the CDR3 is TGTGCCATCAGTGAGTCGGGGACAGGGTTAAATCAGCCCCAGCATTTT.

In DNA form, the CDR3 reads TGTGCCAGCAGTGATGGGACAGGGACTATAGAGCAGTACTTC. This gives the protein CASSDGTGTIEQYF. V usage is TRBV6-1 and J usage is TRBJ2-7; 9 nucleotides agree with TRBD1. The CDR3 loop spans 14 amino acids. Germline-derived CDR1 and CDR2 are MNHNS and SASEGT. The V gene end was trimmed by 3 bases and the J gene end by 7 bases; junction bases not matched to a gene: 7.

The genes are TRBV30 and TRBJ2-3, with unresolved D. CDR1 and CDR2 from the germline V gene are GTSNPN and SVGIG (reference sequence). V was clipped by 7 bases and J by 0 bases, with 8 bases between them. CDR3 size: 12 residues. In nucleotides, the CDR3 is TGTGCCTCCCACCTAAGCACAGATACGCAGTATTTT. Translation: CASHLSTDTQYF.

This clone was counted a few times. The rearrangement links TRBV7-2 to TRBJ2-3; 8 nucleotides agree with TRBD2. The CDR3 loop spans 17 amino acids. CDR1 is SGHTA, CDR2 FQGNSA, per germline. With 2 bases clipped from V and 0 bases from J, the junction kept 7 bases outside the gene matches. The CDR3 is CASSLLVLAGSTDTQYF. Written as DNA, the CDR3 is TGTGCCAGCAGCTTACTAGTGCTAGCGGGCAGCACAGATACGCAGTATTTT.

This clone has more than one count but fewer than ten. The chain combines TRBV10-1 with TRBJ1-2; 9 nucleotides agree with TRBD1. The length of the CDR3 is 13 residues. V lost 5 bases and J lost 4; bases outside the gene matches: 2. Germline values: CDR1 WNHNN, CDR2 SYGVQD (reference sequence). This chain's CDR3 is CASSPQGAYGYTF. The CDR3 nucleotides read TGCGCCAGCAGTCCACAGGGGGCCTATGGCTACACCTTC.

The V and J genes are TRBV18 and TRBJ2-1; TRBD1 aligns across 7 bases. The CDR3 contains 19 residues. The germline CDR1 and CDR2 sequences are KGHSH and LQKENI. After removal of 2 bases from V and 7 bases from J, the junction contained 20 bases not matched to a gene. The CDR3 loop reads CASSPGPTPRGRYGNEQFF. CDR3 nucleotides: TGTGCCAGCTCACCAGGGCCAACACCGAGGGGGCGGTACGGGAATGAGCAGTTCTTC.

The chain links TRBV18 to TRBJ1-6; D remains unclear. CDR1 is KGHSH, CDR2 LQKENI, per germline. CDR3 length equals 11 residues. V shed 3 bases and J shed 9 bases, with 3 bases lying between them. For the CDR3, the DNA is TGTGCCAGCTCACCCCTTTCACCCCTCCACTTT. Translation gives CASSPLSPLHF.

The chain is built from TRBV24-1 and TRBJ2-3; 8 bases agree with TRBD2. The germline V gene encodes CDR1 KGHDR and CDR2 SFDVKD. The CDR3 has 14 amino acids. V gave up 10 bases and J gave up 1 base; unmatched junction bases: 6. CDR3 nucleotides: TGTGCCACGGCTCCCGGGGGGGGCACAGATACGCAGTATTTT. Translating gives CATAPGGGTDTQYF.

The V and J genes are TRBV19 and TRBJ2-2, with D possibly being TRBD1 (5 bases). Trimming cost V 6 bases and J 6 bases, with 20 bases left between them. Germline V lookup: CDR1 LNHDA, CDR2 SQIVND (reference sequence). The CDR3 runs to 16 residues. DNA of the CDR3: TGTGCCAGTAGCCCCCCCGCAGGGAACCCACCCGGGGAGCTGTTTTTT. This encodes CASSPPAGNPPGELFF.

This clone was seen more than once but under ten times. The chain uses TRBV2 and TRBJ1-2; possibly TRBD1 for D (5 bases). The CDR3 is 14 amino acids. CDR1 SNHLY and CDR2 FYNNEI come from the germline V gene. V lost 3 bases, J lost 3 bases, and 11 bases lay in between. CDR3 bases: TGTGCCAGCAGTGAGCAGGGTCGGGACTATGGCTACACCTTC. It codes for CASSEQGRDYGYTF. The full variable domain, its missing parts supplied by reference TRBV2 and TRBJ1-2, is EPEVTQTPSHQVTQMGQEVILRCVPISNHLYFYWYRQILGQKVEFLVSFYNNEISEKSEIFDDQFSVERPDGSNFTLKIRSTKLEDSAMYFCASSEQGRDYGYTFGSGTRLTVV.

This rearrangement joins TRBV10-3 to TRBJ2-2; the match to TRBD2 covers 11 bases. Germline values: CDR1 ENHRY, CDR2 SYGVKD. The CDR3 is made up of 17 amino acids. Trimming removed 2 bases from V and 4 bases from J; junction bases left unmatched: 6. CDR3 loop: CAISETGLAGGTGELFF. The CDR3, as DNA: TGTGCCATCAGTGAGACGGGGCTAGCGGGGGGCACCGGGGAGCTGTTTTTT.

The CDR3 coding sequence is TGTGCCAGCAGTGGGGGGGCGCGGGGAACTAATGAAAAACTGTTTTTT. Translated: CASSGGARGTNEKLFF. The chain recombines TRBV13 with TRBJ1-4; D possibly corresponds to TRBD1 (6 bases). This CDR3 contains 16 residues. Trimming shortened V by 6 bases and J by 1 base, and 15 bases separated the two germline ends. Germline V gene data show CDR1 as PRHDT and CDR2 as FYEKMQ (reference sequence).

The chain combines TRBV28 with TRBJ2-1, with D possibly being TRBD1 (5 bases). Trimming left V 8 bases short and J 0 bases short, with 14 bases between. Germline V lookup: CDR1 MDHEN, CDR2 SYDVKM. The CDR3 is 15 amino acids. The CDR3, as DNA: TGTGCCAGCGGATCGACAGAAAGCTCCTACAATGAGCAGTTCTTC. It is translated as CASGSTESSYNEQFF.

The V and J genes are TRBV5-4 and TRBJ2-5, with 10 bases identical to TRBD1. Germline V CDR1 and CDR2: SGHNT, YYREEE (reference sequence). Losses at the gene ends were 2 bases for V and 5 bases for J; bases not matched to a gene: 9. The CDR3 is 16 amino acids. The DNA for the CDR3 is TGTGCCAGCAGCTTACGGACAGGGGGGCTCCTCGAGACCCAGTACTTC. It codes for CASSLRTGGLLETQYF.

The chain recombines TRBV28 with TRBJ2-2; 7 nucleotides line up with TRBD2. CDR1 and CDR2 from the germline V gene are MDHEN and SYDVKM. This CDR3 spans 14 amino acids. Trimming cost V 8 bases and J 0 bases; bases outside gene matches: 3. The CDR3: CASLGGANTGELFF. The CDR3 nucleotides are TGTGCCAGCTTGGGGGGGGCGAACACCGGGGAGCTGTTTTTT.